Listed below are T cell receptor beta chains from one sample, sequenced in a study of beta chain features in type 1 diabetes. TCRdb's table, derived via immunoSEQ multiplex PCR, lists solely in-frame clones and lacks some. The table includes roughly 300,000 clones, 13% to 15% detected once. Sequencing used naive CD4+ T cells from blood. The receptors derive from a young man with type 1 diabetes. The CDR3 runs from the conserved cysteine through the conserved F or W. A D gene is named only where the DNA matches it firmly. Not every row has a clone size; where given, it reads once, few, many or a size class.

d_gene	abundance	v_gene	j_gene	CDR3nt	CDR3aa
.	few	TRBV6-5	TRBJ2-5	TGTGCCAGCAGTCGACTTGGGGAGTCGGCGGAGACCCAGTACTTC	CASSRLGESAETQYF
TRBD2	.	TRBV4-2	TRBJ2-1	TGTGCCAGCAGCCAAGAACGGGAGGCGGGAGAGAAGAATGAGCAGTTCTTC	CASSQEREAGEKNEQFF
.	few	TRBV7-2	TRBJ2-1	TGTGCCAGCACCCTAGGGGGGGACTCCTACAATGAGCAGTTCTTC	CASTLGGDSYNEQFF
.	.	TRBV2	TRBJ2-5	TGTGCCAGCTCTGGACAAGTGCAAGAGACCCAGTACTTC	CASSGQVQETQYF
TRBD2	.	TRBV5-1	TRBJ2-1	TGCGCCAGCAGTGGTACAGCGGGACTGGACAATGAGCAGTTCTTC	CASSGTAGLDNEQFF
.	once	TRBV5-6	TRBJ1-2	TGTGCCAGCAGCCCTCTGACAGCCAACTATGGCTACACCTTC	CASSPLTANYGYTF
.	few	TRBV7-9	TRBJ2-3	TGTGCCAGCAGCGTCTATCTAGGGGGAACAGATACGCAGTATTTT	CASSVYLGGTDTQYF
.	.	TRBV15	TRBJ2-7	TGTGCCACCAGCATCTCCACAGGCTCCTACGAGCAGTACTTC	CATSISTGSYEQYF
.	few	TRBV9	TRBJ1-2	TGTGCCAGCAGCCCACGACTTTCTAACTATGGCTACACCTTC	CASSPRLSNYGYTF
.	.	TRBV19	TRBJ2-2	TGTGCCAGTAGTCTGGCCCCGAACACCGGGGAGCTGTTTTTT	CASSLAPNTGELFF
.	.	TRBV7-2	TRBJ2-7	TGTGCCAGCAGCCGGCAGGCCGCGGGGATCAACAACTACGAGCAGTACTTC	CASSRQAAGINNYEQYF
TRBD1	few	TRBV10-3	TRBJ1-2	TGTGCCATCAGTGAGTCGAGGGACAGGGCACGGGACTATGGCTACACCTTC	CAISESRDRARDYGYTF
TRBD1	.	TRBV2	TRBJ2-6	TGTGCCAGCAGCAGGGACAGGGCCCTCTCTGGGGCCAACGTCCTGACTTTC	CASSRDRALSGANVLTF